This TCR beta chain appears in the sequencing data of a study of post-analysis software for immune sequencing data. Overall study context: Some patients lacked subtype; others had relapsing-remitting, secondary progressive or progressive-relapsing disease.

Concerning this clonotype itself: The antigen remains undetermined.

Germline CDR1 and CDR2: SGHDN and FVKESK. V gave up 5 bases and J gave up 10 bases, with 18 bases separating them. CDR3 length: 14 amino acids. Unique-molecular-identifier-tagged TCR beta cDNA libraries were used. T cells numbering 1 to 10 million yielded about 500,000 cDNA molecules. MiXCR, applied by TCRdb to the PCR reads, yields one record per CDR3 protein. The sample yields around 200,000 distinct CDR3 sequences, approximately 30% seen once. Whole-study results and caveats: By F measure, strong co-clustering occurred among samples prepared in the same batch. Higher frequency in patients than in controls was seen for five TRBV segments, with TRBV5-6, TRBV5-1 and TRBV20-1 among them. Multiple sclerosis patients had significantly lower normalized Chao1 diversity than controls.

What was sequenced was blood. This rearrangement joins TRBV14 to TRBJ2-1; D tentatively reads TRBD1 or TRBD2 (5 bases each). This sequence originates from a girl under 18 with multiple sclerosis. The CDR3 here is CASSYQQGRSEQFF. The CDR3, as DNA: TGTGCCAGCAGCTACCAGCAGGGACGCAGCGAGCAGTTCTTC. Full variable domain (missing parts from reference TRBV14 and TRBJ2-1): EAGVTQFPSHSVIEKGQTVTLRCDPISGHDNLYWYRRVMGKEIKFLLHFVKESKQDESGMPNNRFLAERTGGTYSTLKVQPAELEDSGVYFCASSYQQGRSEQFFGPGTRLTVL.